Described below is a single T cell receptor (beta chain) sequence and its context. The sample belongs to a study of regulatory T cells in long-lasting Graves disease. HTBI primers from iRepertoire and Arm-PCR of CDR3 regions yielded the TCR beta libraries. TCRdb re-derived calls from the multiplex PCR reads in MiXCR, one entry per CDR3 protein. The sample lists about 440,000 distinct CDR3 sequences; about 17% were seen once. This CDR3 spans 16 amino acids. Germline CDR1 is SGHDT and CDR2 is YYEEEE. Deletions cut 6 bases from V and 6 bases from J, with 22 bases between. Regarding time point: newly diagnosed GD, antithyroid drugs for less than 3 months. After RNA was extracted from PBMCs, the TCR library was made from it. This sample also appeared in a second study, on T cells in Graves' hyperthyroidism and ophthalmopathy. As reported in that work: Graves' hyperthyroidism showing no ophthalmopathy progression within 18 months was considered stable. Peripheral blood also featured most of the thyroid clonotypes expanded above 0.001. From stable hyperthyroidism, ophthalmopathy was separated by a 13 V-J model.

The specimen comprised peripheral blood mononuclear cells (PBMCs), sampled at new diagnosis, from a patient treated with antithyroid drugs. This receptor was taken from a woman aged 18-29 years with Graves disease. This chain connects TRBV5-6 to TRBJ2-1; possibly TRBD1 for D (5 bases). CDR3 DNA sequence: TGTGCCAGCAACCACAGGTGGGGCAGGATTCCCAATGAGCAGTTCTTC. Encoded protein: CASNHRWGRIPNEQFF. The full variable domain, completed using reference TRBV5-6 and TRBJ2-1, is DAGVTQSPTHLIKTRGQQVTLRCSPKSGHDTVSWYQQALGQGPQFIFQYYEEEERQRGNFPDRFSGHQFPNYSSELNVNALLLGDSALYLCASNHRWGRIPNEQFFGPGTRLTVL.